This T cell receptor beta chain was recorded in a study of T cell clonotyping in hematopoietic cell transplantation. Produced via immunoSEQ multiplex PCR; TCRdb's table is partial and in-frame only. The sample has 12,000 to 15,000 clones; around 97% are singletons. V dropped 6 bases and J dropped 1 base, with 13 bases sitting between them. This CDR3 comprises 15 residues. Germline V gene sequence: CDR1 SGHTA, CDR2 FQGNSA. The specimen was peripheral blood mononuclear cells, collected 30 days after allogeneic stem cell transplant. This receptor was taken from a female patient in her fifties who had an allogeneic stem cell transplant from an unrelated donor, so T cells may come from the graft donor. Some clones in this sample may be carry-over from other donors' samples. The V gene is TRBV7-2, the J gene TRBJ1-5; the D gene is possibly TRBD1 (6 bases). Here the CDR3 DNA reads TGTGCCAGCAGGGGGGCGGGGGAGAGCAATCAGCCCCAGCATTTT. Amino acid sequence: CASRGAGESNQPQHF. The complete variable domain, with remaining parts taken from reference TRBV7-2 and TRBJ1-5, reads GAGVSQSPSNKVTEKGKDVELRCDPISGHTALYWYRQSLGQGLEFLIYFQGNSAPDKSGLPSDRFSAERTGGSVSTLTIQRTQQEDSAVYLCASRGAGESNQPQHFGDGTRLSIL.